These 24 T cell receptor beta chains were sequenced from one sample in a study of blood T cell repertoires in COVID-19. The repertoire was sequenced with immunoSEQ multiplex PCR; TCRdb's copy has only in-frame clones and lacks some. The table has some 70,000 clones, about nine tenths seen once; the top ten hold about 6.4%. The sample consisted of peripheral blood. These receptor sequences come from a woman in her 70s with acute or convalescent COVID-19.

The rearrangement links TRBV19 to TRBJ2-7; TRBD2 agrees at 11 bases. V was clipped by 4 bases and J by 4 bases; unmatched bases: 9. Germline V gene sequence: CDR1 LNHDA, CDR2 SQIVND (reference sequence). This CDR3 is 16 amino acids long. Here the CDR3 reads CASSTFVTSGGYEQYF. CDR3 in DNA: TGTGCCAGTAGTACCTTCGTCACTAGCGGGGGTTACGAGCAGTACTTC.

The rearrangement uses TRBV30 and TRBJ1-6; D is uncertain. Germline values: CDR1 GTSNPN, CDR2 SVGIG (reference sequence). Trimming took off 4 bases at V and 7 bases at J, with 14 bases between the two ends. This CDR3 has 14 amino acids. The CDR3 sequence is CAWKREIFNSPLHF. In nucleotides, the CDR3 is TGTGCCTGGAAAAGGGAGATTTTCAATTCACCCCTCCACTTT. Supplemented by reference TRBV30 and TRBJ1-6, the full variable domain reads SQTIHQWPATLVQPVGSPLSLECTVEGTSNPNLYWYRQAAGRGLQLLFYSVGIGQISSEVPQNLSASRPQDRQFILSSKKLLLSDSGFYLCAWKREIFNSPLHFGNGTRLTVT.

This chain connects TRBV27 to TRBJ2-7; TRBD2 matches 9 bases. The CDR3 covers 15 residues. With V trimmed by 3 bases and J by 6 bases, 9 bases remained unmatched. Germline lookup yields CDR1 MNHEY and CDR2 SMNVEV (reference sequence). Written as DNA, the CDR3 is TGTGCCAGCAGTTTCCAGGGTAGCGGGAGTCCCGAGCAGTACTTC. Translation gives CASSFQGSGSPEQYF.

The V gene is TRBV7-6, the J gene TRBJ2-7; 9 positions match TRBD2. J gave up 6 bases and V 4 bases, and 19 bases lay outside the gene matches. The CDR3 is 18 amino acids. Per germline, CDR1 SGHVS and CDR2 FNYEAQ. The CDR3 DNA sequence: TGTGCCAGCAGCTCCTGCGGCGGGGGGGTCCTCGCTACCTGCGAGCAGTACTTC. Protein: CASSSCGGGVLATCEQYF.

V is TRBV27 and J is TRBJ2-7; D is ambiguous. V gave up 2 bases and J gave up 5 bases, with 4 bases separating them. The germline gives CDR1 MNHEY, CDR2 SMNVEV (reference sequence). The CDR3 length is 11 residues. Here the CDR3 DNA reads TGTGCCAGCAGTTTAGGCCACGAGCAGTACTTC. It encodes CASSLGHEQYF.

In its sample, this clone was seen a few times. The V and J genes are TRBV3-1 (or the pseudogene TRBV3-2) and TRBJ1-1, with 11 bases aligning to TRBD1. Looked up from germline, CDR1 is LGHDT and CDR2 is YNNKEL (reference sequence). The CDR3 covers 17 residues. V was pared by 4 bases and J by 1 base, with 8 bases of the junction left unmatched. In nucleotides, the CDR3 is TGTGCCAGCAGCCGTTGGGACAGGGGGTTTAGGAACACTGAAGCTTTCTTT. The encoded protein is CASSRWDRGFRNTEAFF.

This clone was observed a few times. The chain uses TRBV28 and TRBJ2-3; TRBD2 matches 7 bases. CDR3 length equals 14 residues. The germline V gene has CDR1 MDHEN and CDR2 SYDVKM. V was pared by 6 bases and J by 2 bases, with 5 bases of the junction left unmatched. CDR3 sequence (DNA): TGTGCCAGCAGCTCAGCGGGGACCACAGATACGCAGTATTTT. The encoded protein is CASSSAGTTDTQYF.

The chain couples TRBV9 to TRBJ2-5; D is undetermined. Looked up from germline, CDR1 is SGDLS and CDR2 is YYNGEE. CDR3 length: 12 residues. Trimming shortened V by 2 bases and J by 7 bases, and 9 bases separated the two germline ends. CDR3 residues: CASSVSFGTQYF. The CDR3 nucleotides read TGTGCCAGCAGCGTCTCCTTCGGGACCCAGTACTTC.

As for this clone: Other DNA sequences in this specimen translate into the identical CDR3. The chain is built from TRBV7-3 and TRBJ2-1, with TRBD1 as a possible D gene (6 bases). This CDR3 spans 14 amino acids. The V end lost 5 bases, the J end lost 1 base, and 9 bases lay between the germline ends. Germline V gene lookup returns CDR1 SGHTA and CDR2 FQGTGA. CDR3 sequence (DNA): TGTGCCAGCAGCCCTAGGGGGTCCTACAATGAGCAGTTCTTC. Amino acids: CASSPRGSYNEQFF. Using reference TRBV7-3 and TRBJ2-1 for the parts outside the CDR3, the full variable domain is GAGVSQTPSNKVTEKGKYVELRCDPISGHTALYWYRQSLGQGPEFLIYFQGTGAADDSGLPNDRFFAVRPEGSVSTLKIQRTERGDSAVYLCASSPRGSYNEQFFGPGTRLTVL.

This clone was seen just once. The rearrangement links TRBV5-6 to TRBJ1-2; weak D call: TRBD1 (5 bases). The V gene's germline CDR1 is SGHDT and CDR2 YYEEEE. Deletions cut 3 bases from V and 8 bases from J, with 17 bases between. CDR3 size: 14 residues. Here the CDR3 DNA reads TGTGCCAGCAGCTCCCTGGGACTTGGAGGCGGCTACACCTTC. Translated, it gives CASSSLGLGGGYTF.

The rearrangement uses TRBV28 and TRBJ2-5, with TRBD2 matching over 11 bases. The V segment lost 7 bases and the J segment 5 bases; nucleotides outside the gene matches: 9. CDR1 is MDHEN, CDR2 SYDVKM, per germline. The CDR3 contains 15 residues. In DNA, the CDR3 is TGTGCCAGCAATGTCCTAGCGGGGGGCACGGAGACCCAGTACTTC. Translating it yields CASNVLAGGTETQYF.

This chain connects TRBV7-9 to TRBJ1-6, with 8 bases aligning to TRBD1. Germline trimming cut 0 bases from V and 9 bases from J; bases unmatched to any gene: 4. Germline lookup yields CDR1 SEHNR and CDR2 FQNEAQ (reference sequence). CDR3 length: 15 amino acids. CDR3 coding DNA: TGTGCCAGCAGCTTAGCCACAGGGGGGACTTCACCCCTCCACTTT. Amino acids: CASSLATGGTSPLHF.

V gene TRBV28 combines with J gene TRBJ1-1, with D possibly matching TRBD1 (5 bases). CDR1 is MDHEN and CDR2 is SYDVKM in the germline V gene. Between the trimmed V and J ends, which lost 0 bases and 5 bases, there was a span of 10 bases. The CDR3 length is 14 residues. CDR3 nucleotide sequence: TGTGCCAGCAGTTTATGGGGGGGTCGAACTGAAGCTTTCTTT. It translates to CASSLWGGRTEAFF.

J is TRBJ1-1 and V is TRBV9, with 9 bases aligning to TRBD1. V was pared by 2 bases and J by 8 bases, with 7 bases of the junction left unmatched. The length of the CDR3 is 14 residues. The germline gives CDR1 SGDLS, CDR2 YYNGEE. CDR3 loop: CASSVTATGGEAFF. Here the CDR3 DNA reads TGTGCCAGCAGCGTTACGGCGACAGGGGGAGAAGCTTTCTTT.

This clone was detected once. V and J are TRBV7-9 and TRBJ2-3; D unresolved. Germline CDR1 SEHNR, CDR2 FQNEAQ (reference sequence). The CDR3 contains 13 residues. Trimming removed 7 bases from V and 0 bases from J, with 8 bases in between. CDR3 loop: CASNSQSTDTQYF. The CDR3 DNA reads as TGTGCCAGCAACAGCCAAAGCACAGATACGCAGTATTTT.

The gene calls are TRBV11-1 and TRBJ1-2; 8 bases are shared with TRBD1. Germline-derived CDR1 and CDR2 are SGHAT and FQDESV (reference sequence). V was pared by 2 bases and J by 7 bases, with 12 bases of the junction left unmatched. The CDR3 consists of 16 residues. CDR3 sequence: CASSLSPATGEVGYTF. DNA for the CDR3: TGTGCCAGCAGCTTAAGCCCGGCGACAGGGGAGGTTGGCTACACCTTC.

The rearrangement joins TRBV19 to TRBJ2-2; 7 nucleotides agree with TRBD1. V trimming: 4 bases; J trimming: 6 bases; junction bases outside the gene matches: 8. Germline CDR1 and CDR2: LNHDA and SQIVND (reference sequence). The length of the CDR3 is 15 residues. The CDR3 reads CASSTHHRGSGELFF. CDR3 DNA sequence: TGTGCCAGTAGTACCCACCACAGGGGTTCCGGGGAGCTGTTTTTT.

The chain has TRBV3-1 (or the pseudogene TRBV3-2) and TRBJ1-1; 9 nucleotides agree with TRBD1. The CDR3 has 15 amino acids. The germline CDR1 and CDR2 sequences are LGHDT and YNNKEL (reference sequence). The V and J ends lost 4 bases and 3 bases, in that order; junction bases with no gene match: 6. CDR3 in amino acids: CASSPEDRGYTEAFF. CDR3 coding DNA: TGTGCCAGCAGCCCCGAGGACAGGGGATACACTGAAGCTTTCTTT.

A single count supports this clone. CDR3 nucleotides: TGTGCCAGCAGCTACTCAGGGGGCGGGACTGAAGCTTTCTTT. Its protein is CASSYSGGGTEAFF. The chain links TRBV7-3 to TRBJ1-1, with TRBD1 identical over 8 bases. The germline gives CDR1 SGHTA, CDR2 FQGTGA. V was pared by 4 bases and J by 5 bases, with 6 bases of the junction left unmatched. The CDR3 contains 14 residues.

The genes are TRBV11-3 and TRBJ2-1; TRBD2 aligns across 12 bases. This CDR3 has 15 residues. Germline V lookup: CDR1 SGHNT, CDR2 YENEEA. V lost 2 bases, J lost 6 bases, and 2 bases stayed unmatched. CDR3 coding DNA: TGTGCCAGCAGCTTAAGGACTAGCGGGATCAATGAGCAGTTCTTC. This encodes CASSLRTSGINEQFF.

J is TRBJ2-3 and V is TRBV7-2; no clear D. This CDR3 has 13 residues. Germline CDR1 SGHTA, CDR2 FQGNSA. V dropped 5 bases and J dropped 4 bases, with 10 bases sitting between them. CDR3 sequence reads: CASSPLIPDTQYF. In DNA form, the CDR3 reads TGTGCCAGCAGCCCACTGATCCCAGATACGCAGTATTTT.

The V call is TRBV7-2, the J call TRBJ2-1, with TRBD2 matching 7 bases. The CDR3 contains 15 residues. Germline lookup yields CDR1 SGHTA and CDR2 FQGNSA. J gave up 4 bases and V 1 base, and 4 bases lay outside the gene matches. The DNA for the CDR3 is TGTGCCAGCAGCTTAGGCCTAGCGGTGTACAATGAGCAGTTCTTC. This gives the protein CASSLGLAVYNEQFF. Together with reference TRBV7-2 and TRBJ2-1, the CDR3 gives the full variable domain: GAGVSQSPSNKVTEKGKDVELRCDPISGHTALYWYRQSLGQGLEFLIYFQGNSAPDKSGLPSDRFSAERTGGSVSTLTIQRTQQEDSAVYLCASSLGLAVYNEQFFGPGTRLTVL.

This chain uses TRBV5-5 with TRBJ2-1; 12 bases agree with TRBD2. Per the germline V gene, CDR1 is SGHKS and CDR2 is YYEKEE (reference sequence). V trimming: 0 bases; J trimming: 6 bases; junction bases outside the gene matches: 10. CDR3 length equals 18 residues. In DNA, the CDR3 is TGTGCCAGCAGCTTGGTACGAACTGGACTAGCGGGACGCAATGAGCAGTTCTTC. It encodes CASSLVRTGLAGRNEQFF. Using reference TRBV5-5 and TRBJ2-1 for the parts outside the CDR3, the full variable domain is DAGVTQSPTHLIKTRGQQVTLRCSPISGHKSVSWYQQVLGQGPQFIFQYYEKEERGRGNFPDRFSARQFPNYSSELNVNALLLGDSALYLCASSLVRTGLAGRNEQFFGPGTRLTVL.

This rearrangement joins TRBV5-1 to TRBJ2-1, with D possibly being TRBD1 (5 bases). V lost 0 bases and J 3 bases, leaving 10 bases between the germline ends. The CDR3 runs to 15 residues. Germline CDR1 and CDR2: SGHRS and YFSETQ. The CDR3 here is CASSLGADNYNEQFF. CDR3 coding DNA: TGCGCCAGCAGCTTGGGGGCGGACAACTACAATGAGCAGTTCTTC.